The source of this T cell receptor beta chain is a study of cytomegalovirus exposure and HLA in healthy donors. The study ran its PCR with 60 Vbeta and 13 Jbeta primers. Authors' methods: Later reanalysis found about 78 million unique TCR beta chains, roughly 10 million of them shared. Sequencing was performed with immunoSEQ multiplex PCR; in TCRdb, only in-frame clones are kept and a portion is missing. The D gene and trimming were derived from the DNA, and the V and J assignments and clone size from that table. The listing records about 200,000 clones. The sequenced sample consisted of PBMCs. The sequence was collected from a girl aged 2 to 9 in good health and CMV-seropositive.

This CDR3 reads CASSLLRGSSTDTQYF. CDR3 bases: TGCGCCAGCAGCTTGTTGCGGGGCTCTAGCACAGATACGCAGTATTTT. This chain links TRBV5-1 with TRBJ2-3, with a weak D call TRBD2 (6 bases). With 1 base removed from V and 0 bases from J, the gap between germline ends came to 12 bases. Germline-derived CDR1 and CDR2 are SGHRS and YFSETQ. CDR3 length: 16 residues.